This T cell receptor (beta chain) was profiled in a study of blood T cell repertoires in COVID-19 (dated by TCRdb to 2020 to 2021). Study-wide context: The collaborator samples originated in the United States, Italy and Spain and spanned the acute and convalescent phases of COVID-19. The prospective study material was composed of cDNA or gDNA derived from T cells, B-cell-depleted T cells, or PBMCs. Subjects who had been exposed to COVID-19, were actively infected with it, or had recovered from it provided the deeply sampled blood TCRbeta repertoires that made up the dataset. The repertoires were made available in a free public database intended to serve as a resource for research on the immune response to SARS-CoV-2. Samples came from the ongoing ImmuneRACE study (first 160 participants) plus 1,254 subjects from 6 global collaborators. A de-identified subject ID, COVID-19 status, age in years and sex were almost always included in the sample metadata. Where available, HLA class I and class II types were obtained from metadata supplied by the sample provider rather than from assay-based typing.

Taken from cysteine to phenylalanine, the CDR3 has 15 residues. Just the 45-base CDR3 DNA is kept, in frame starting at base 1. CDR1 is given as SGHVS and CDR2 as FNYEAQ, both from the germline V gene. Trimming at the junction amounts to 2 bases on V and 1 base on J, and the germline ends lie 11 bases apart. Whole blood was collected in K2EDTA tubes by collaborating institutions according to the institutions' own protocols. Collaborator samples were shipped for TCRbeta analysis as frozen whole blood, isolated PBMCs, or DNA extracted from either sample type. The paper as a whole reports these results and caveats: The quantity of clinical and demographic metadata differed by source and by participant and was supplied without curation.

TCRbeta CDR3 regions were amplified from genomic DNA by means of the immunoSEQ Assay, a bias-controlled multiplex PCR. The authors processed their data as follows. Nucleated cell counts per sample were estimated from amplification of reference gene primers within the assay. Sequence reads were collapsed and filtered to measure the absolute abundance of every unique TCRbeta CDR3 rearrangement. Productive Simpson clonality was computed per sample as the square root of Simpson's diversity index over productive rearrangements. TCRdb carries this immuneACCESS record with in-frame sequences only. Its versions omit some clonotypes, under half of them owing to an unresolved V gene in the studies checked, with the rest unexplained. V and J calls and clone size follow that table, whereas D and trimming were derived from the DNA. The sample table records under 250,000 clones; around 90% of these occur just once. The biggest ten clones account for under 4% of the sample.

Concerning this clone itself: Its binding antigen is unknown. Per-base qualities were not stored, and no clone one base away is much larger.

The rearrangement combines TRBV7-6 with TRBJ1-1, with no confident D gene call. This sequence originates from a man between 18 and 35 years old with active or convalescent COVID-19. The sample was peripheral blood. The CDR3 region: CASSLFPLTNTEAFF. The DNA sequence is TGTGCCAGCAGCTTATTCCCCCTAACGAACACTGAAGCTTTCTTT. Reference TRBV7-6 and TRBJ1-1 genes cover what lies past the CDR3, so the full variable domain is GAGVSQSPRYKVTKRGQDVALRCDPISGHVSLYWYRQALGQGPEFLTYFNYEAQQDKSGLPNDRFSAERPEGSISTLTIQRTEQRDSAMYRCASSLFPLTNTEAFFGQGTRLTVV.